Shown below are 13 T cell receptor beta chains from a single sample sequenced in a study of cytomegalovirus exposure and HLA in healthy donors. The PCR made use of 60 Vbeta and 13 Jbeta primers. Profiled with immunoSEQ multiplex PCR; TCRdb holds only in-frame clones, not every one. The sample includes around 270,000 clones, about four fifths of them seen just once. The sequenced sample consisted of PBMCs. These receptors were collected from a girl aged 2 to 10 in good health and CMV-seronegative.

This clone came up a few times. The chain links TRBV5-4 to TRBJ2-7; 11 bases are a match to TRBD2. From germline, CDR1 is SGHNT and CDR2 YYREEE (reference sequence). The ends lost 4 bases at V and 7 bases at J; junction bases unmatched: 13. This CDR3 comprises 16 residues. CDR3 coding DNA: TGTGCCAGCAGCGCTCTTAGCGGGAGGGCCTCCGGGGAGCAGTACTTC. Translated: CASSALSGRASGEQYF.

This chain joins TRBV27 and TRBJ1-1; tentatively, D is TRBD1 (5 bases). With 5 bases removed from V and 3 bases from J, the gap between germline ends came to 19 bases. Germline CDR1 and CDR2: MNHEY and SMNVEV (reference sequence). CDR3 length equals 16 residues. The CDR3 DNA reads TGTGCCAGCAGTCCCAGGCGGGGGGAAGGAGACACTGAAGCTTTCTTT. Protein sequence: CASSPRRGEGDTEAFF.

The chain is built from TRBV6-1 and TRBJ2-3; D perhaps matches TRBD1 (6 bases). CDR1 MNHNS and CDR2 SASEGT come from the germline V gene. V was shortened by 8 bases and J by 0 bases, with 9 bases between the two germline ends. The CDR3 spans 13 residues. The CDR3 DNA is TGTGCCAGCGGGACATCTAGCACAGATACGCAGTATTTT. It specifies CASGTSSTDTQYF.

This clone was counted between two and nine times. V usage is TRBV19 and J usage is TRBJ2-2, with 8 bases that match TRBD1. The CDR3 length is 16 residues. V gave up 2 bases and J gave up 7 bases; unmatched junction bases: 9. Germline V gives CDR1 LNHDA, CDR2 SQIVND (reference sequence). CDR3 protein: CASSIKQGGRYGELFF. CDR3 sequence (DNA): TGTGCCAGTAGTATAAAACAGGGGGGACGCTACGGGGAGCTGTTTTTT.

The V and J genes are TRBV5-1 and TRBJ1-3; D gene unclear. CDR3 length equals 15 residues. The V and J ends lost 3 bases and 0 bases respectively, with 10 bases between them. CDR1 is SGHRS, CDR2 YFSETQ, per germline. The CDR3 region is CASSSDLFSGNTIYF. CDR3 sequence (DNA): TGCGCCAGCAGCTCGGACTTATTCTCTGGAAACACCATATATTTT.

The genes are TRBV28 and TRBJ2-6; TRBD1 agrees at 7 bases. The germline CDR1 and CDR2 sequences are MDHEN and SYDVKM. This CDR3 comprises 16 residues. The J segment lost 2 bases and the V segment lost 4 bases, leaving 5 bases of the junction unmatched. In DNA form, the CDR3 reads TGTGCCAGCAGTTCACAAACAGGGGCTGGGGCCAACGTCCTGACTTTC. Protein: CASSSQTGAGANVLTF.

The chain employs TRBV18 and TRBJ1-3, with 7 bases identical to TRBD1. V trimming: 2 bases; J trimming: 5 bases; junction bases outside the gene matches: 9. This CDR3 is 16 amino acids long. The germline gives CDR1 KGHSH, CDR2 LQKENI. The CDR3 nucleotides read TGTGCCAGCTCACCAAAGTTGGGACAGATAAGAAACACCATATATTTT. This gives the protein CASSPKLGQIRNTIYF.

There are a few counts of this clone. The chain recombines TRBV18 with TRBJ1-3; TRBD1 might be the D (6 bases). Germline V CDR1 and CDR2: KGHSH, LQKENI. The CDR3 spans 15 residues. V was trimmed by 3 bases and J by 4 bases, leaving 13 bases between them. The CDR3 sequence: CASSPSAGAGNTIYF. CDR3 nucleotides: TGTGCCAGCTCACCTTCCGCAGGGGCAGGAAACACCATATATTTT.

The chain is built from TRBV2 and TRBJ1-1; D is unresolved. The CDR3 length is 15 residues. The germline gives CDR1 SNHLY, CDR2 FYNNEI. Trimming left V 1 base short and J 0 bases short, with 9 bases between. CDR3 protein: CASSEVARLNTEAFF. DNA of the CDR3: TGTGCCAGCAGTGAAGTTGCCAGATTGAACACTGAAGCTTTCTTT.

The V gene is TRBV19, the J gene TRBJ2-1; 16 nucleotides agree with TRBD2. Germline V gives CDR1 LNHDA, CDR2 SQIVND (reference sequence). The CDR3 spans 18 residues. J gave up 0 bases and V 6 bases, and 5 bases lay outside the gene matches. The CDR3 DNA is TGTGCCAGTAGCCCGGGACTAGCGGGAGGGACCTCCTACAATGAGCAGTTCTTC. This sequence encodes CASSPGLAGGTSYNEQFF. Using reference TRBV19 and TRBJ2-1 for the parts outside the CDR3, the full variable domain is DGGITQSPKYLFRKEGQNVTLSCEQNLNHDAMYWYRQDPGQGLRLIYYSQIVNDFQKGDIAEGYSVSREKKESFPLTVTSAQKNPTAFYLCASSPGLAGGTSYNEQFFGPGTRLTVL.

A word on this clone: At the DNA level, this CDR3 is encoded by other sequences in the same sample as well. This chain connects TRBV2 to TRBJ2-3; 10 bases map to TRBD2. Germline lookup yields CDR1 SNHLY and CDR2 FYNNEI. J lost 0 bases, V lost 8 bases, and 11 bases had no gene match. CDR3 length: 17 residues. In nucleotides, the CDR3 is TGTGCCAGCTGTACTAGCGGGGTGCGGCCTAGCACAGATACGCAGTATTTT. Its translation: CASCTSGVRPSTDTQYF.

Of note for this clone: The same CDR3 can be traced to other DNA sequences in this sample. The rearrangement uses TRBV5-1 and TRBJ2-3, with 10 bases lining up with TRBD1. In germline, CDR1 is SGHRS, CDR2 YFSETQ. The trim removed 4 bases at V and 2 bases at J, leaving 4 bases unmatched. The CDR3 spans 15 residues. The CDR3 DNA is TGCGCCAGCAGCCCGGGACAGGGGTTCACAGATACGCAGTATTTT. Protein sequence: CASSPGQGFTDTQYF.

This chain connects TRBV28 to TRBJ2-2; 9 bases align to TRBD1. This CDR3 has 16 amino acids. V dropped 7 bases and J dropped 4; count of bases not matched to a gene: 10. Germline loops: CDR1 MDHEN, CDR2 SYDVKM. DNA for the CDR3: TGTGCCAGCACTTACAGGGGGCTGTTTAGCACCGGGGAGCTGTTTTTT. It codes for CASTYRGLFSTGELFF.